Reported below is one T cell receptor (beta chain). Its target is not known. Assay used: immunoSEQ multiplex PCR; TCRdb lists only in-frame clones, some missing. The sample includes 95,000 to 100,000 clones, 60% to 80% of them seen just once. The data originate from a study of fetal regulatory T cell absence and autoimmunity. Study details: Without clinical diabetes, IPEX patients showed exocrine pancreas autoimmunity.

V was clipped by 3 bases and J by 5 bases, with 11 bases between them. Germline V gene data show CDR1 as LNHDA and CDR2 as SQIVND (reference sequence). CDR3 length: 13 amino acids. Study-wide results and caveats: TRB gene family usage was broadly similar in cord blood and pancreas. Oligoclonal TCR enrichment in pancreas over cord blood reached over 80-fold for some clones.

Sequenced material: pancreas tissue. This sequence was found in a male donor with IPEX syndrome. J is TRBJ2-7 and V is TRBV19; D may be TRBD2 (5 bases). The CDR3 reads CASSIDREHEQYF. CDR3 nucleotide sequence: TGTGCCAGTAGTATTGATCGGGAACACGAGCAGTACTTC.